This T cell receptor (beta chain) was captured by sequencing in a study of blood T cells in healthy people across ages. Study conclusions and caveats: Higher diversity and more naive CD4+ cells were features of long-lived donors, compared to aged donors.

Deletions cut 0 bases from V and 5 bases from J, with 18 bases between. The germline V gene has CDR1 DFQATT and CDR2 SNEGSKA (reference sequence). This CDR3 comprises 16 residues. Together with a sample-barcoded 5' primer, a J-beta primer mix was included in a second PCR lasting roughly 6 to 12 cycles. TCRdb fed the 5' RACE reads into MiXCR, producing one record per CDR3 protein. This table holds 1 million or so distinct CDR3 sequences, 25% found once. For this clonotype: Its antigen is as yet unknown.

These same data were also listed under a study on T cells of mothers and their children.

V usage is TRBV20-1 and J usage is TRBJ2-3; D possibly matches TRBD1 or TRBD2 (6 bases each). The specimen sequenced was blood. The origin of this receptor is a girl aged 2-15 years in good health. CDR3 in amino acids: CSARDRGRGGGDTQYF. In nucleotides, the CDR3 is TGCAGTGCTAGAGATCGCGGTAGAGGGGGAGGAGATACGCAGTATTTT.